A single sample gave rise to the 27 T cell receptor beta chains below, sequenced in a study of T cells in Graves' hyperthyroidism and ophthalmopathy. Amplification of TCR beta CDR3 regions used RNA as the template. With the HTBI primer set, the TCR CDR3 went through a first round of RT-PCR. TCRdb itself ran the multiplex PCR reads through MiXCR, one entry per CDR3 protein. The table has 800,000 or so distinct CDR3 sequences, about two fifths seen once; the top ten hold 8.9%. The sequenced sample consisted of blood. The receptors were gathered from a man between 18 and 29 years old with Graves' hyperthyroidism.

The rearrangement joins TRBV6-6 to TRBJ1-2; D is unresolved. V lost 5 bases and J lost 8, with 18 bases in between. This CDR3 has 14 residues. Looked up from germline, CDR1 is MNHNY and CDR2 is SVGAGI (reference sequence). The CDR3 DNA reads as TGTGCCAGCAGTGCCGGGCCTCAATTGGGAGGCTACACCTTC. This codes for CASSAGPQLGGYTF.

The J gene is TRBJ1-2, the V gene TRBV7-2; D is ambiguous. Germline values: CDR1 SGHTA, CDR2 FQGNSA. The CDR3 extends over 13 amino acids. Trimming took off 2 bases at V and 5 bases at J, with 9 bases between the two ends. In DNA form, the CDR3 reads TGTGCCAGCAGCTTAAATCTCGGGTATGGCTACACCTTC. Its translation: CASSLNLGYGYTF.

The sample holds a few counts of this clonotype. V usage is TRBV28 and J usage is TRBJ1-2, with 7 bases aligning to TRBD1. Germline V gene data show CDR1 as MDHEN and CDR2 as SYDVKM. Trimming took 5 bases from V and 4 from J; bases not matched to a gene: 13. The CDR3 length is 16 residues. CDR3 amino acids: CASSPSIGGISYGYTF. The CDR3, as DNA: TGTGCCAGCAGTCCCAGCATAGGGGGCATATCCTATGGCTACACCTTC.

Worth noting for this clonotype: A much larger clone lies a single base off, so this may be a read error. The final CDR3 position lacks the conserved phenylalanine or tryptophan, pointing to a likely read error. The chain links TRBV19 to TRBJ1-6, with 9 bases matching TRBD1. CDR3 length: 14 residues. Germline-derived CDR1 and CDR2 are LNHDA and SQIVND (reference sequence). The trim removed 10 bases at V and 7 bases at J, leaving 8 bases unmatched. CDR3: CATSGTGINSPLHL. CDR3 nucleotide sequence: TGTGCCACTAGCGGGACAGGGATAAATTCACCCCTCCACCTT.

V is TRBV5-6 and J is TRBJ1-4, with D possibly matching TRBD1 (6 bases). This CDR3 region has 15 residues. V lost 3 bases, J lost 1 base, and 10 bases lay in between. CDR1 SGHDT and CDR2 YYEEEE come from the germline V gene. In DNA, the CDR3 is TGTGCCAGCAGCTCGATCAGGGGAACTAATGAAAAACTGTTTTTT. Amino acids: CASSSIRGTNEKLFF.

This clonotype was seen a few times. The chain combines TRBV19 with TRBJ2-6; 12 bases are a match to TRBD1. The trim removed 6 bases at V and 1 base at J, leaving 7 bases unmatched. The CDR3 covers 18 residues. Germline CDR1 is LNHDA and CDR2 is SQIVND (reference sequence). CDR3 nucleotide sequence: TGTGCCAGTAGCGGGACGGGACAGGGGGCATCTGGGGCCAACGTCCTGACTTTC. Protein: CASSGTGQGASGANVLTF.

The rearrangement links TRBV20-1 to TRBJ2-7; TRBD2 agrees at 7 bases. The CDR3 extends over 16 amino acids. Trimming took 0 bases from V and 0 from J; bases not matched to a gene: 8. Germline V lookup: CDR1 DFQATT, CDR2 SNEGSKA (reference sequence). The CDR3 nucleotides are TGCAGTGCTAGAGATCTTGGGGGGGGTTTCTCCTACGAGCAGTACTTC. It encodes CSARDLGGGFSYEQYF.

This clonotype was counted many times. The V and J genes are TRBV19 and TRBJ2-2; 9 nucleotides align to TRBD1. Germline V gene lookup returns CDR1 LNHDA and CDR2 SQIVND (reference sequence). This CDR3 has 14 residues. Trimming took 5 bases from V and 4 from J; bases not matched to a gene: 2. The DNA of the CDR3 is TGTGCCAGTAGTCCGGGACAGGGCACCGGGGAGCTGTTTTTT. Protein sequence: CASSPGQGTGELFF. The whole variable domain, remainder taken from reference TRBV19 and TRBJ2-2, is DGGITQSPKYLFRKEGQNVTLSCEQNLNHDAMYWYRQDPGQGLRLIYYSQIVNDFQKGDIAEGYSVSREKKESFPLTVTSAQKNPTAFYLCASSPGQGTGELFFGEGSRLTVL.

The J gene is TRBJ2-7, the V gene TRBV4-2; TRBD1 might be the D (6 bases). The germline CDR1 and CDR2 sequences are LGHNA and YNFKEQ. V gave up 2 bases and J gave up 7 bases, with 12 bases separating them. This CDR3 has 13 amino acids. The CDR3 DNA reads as TGTGCCAGCAGCCAACTTACAGGGCGAGAGCAGTACTTC. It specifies CASSQLTGREQYF.

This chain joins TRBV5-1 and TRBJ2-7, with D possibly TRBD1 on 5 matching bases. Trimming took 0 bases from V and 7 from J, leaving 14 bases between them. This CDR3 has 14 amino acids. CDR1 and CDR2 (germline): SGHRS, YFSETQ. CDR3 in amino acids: CASSLEGPAGEQYF. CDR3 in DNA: TGCGCCAGCAGCTTGGAGGGGCCGGCTGGAGAGCAGTACTTC.

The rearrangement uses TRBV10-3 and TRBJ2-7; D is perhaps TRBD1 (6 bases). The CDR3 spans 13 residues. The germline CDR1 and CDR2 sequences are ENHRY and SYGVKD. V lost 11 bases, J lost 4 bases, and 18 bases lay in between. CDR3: CAARDTGNYEQYF. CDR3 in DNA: TGTGCCGCTCGGGACACAGGGAATTACGAGCAGTACTTC.

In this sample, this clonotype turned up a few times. For the CDR3, the DNA is TGCGCCAGCAGCCAAGATCGAGGTCTTGAAGCTTTCTTT. Encoded protein: CASSQDRGLEAFF. The chain joins TRBV4-3 to TRBJ1-1, with unresolved D. Germline V lookup: CDR1 LGHNA, CDR2 YSLEER. V was clipped by 0 bases and J by 7 bases, with 9 bases between them. The CDR3 loop spans 13 amino acids.

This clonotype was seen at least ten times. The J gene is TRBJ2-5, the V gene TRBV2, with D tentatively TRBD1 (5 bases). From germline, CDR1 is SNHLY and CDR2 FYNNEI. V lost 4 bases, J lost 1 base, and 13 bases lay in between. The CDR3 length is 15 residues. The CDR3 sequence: CASSGRTSSQETQYF. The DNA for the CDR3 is TGTGCCAGCAGTGGGCGGACAAGCTCCCAAGAGACCCAGTACTTC.

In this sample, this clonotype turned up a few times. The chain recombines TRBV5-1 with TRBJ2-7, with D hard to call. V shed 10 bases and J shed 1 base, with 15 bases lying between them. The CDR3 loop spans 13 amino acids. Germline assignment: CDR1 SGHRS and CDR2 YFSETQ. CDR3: CASQSDTSYEQYF. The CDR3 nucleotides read TGCGCCTCTCAATCTGACACATCCTACGAGCAGTACTTC.

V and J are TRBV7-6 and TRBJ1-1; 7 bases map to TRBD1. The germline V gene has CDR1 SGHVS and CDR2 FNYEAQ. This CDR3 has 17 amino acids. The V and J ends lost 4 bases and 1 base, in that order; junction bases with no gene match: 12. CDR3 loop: CASSSRGGLGWNTEAFF. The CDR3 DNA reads TGTGCCAGCAGCTCAAGAGGGGGCCTTGGATGGAACACTGAAGCTTTCTTT.

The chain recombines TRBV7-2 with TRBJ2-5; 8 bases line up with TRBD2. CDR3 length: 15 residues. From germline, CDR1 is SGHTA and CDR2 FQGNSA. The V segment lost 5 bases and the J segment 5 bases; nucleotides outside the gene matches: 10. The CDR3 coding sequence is TGTGCCAGCAGCCCTCGGACTAGCAGGGTGGAGACCCAGTACTTC. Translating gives CASSPRTSRVETQYF.

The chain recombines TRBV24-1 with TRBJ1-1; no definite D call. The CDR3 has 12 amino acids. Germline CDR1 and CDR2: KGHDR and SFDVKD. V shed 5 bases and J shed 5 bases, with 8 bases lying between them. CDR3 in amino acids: CATSVGGTEAFF. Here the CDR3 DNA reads TGTGCCACCAGTGTAGGTGGGACTGAAGCTTTCTTT.

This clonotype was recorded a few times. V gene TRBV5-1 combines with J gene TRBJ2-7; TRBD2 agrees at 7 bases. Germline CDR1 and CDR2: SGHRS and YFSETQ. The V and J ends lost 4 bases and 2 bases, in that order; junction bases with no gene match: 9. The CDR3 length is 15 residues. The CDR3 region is CASSLSLAAAYEQYF. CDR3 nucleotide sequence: TGCGCCAGCAGCCTCTCGCTAGCGGCAGCCTACGAGCAGTACTTC. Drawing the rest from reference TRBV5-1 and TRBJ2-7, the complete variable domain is KAGVTQTPRYLIKTRGQQVTLSCSPISGHRSVSWYQQTPGQGLQFLFEYFSETQRNKGNFPGRFSGRQFSNSRSEMNVSTLELGDSALYLCASSLSLAAAYEQYFGPGTRLTVT.

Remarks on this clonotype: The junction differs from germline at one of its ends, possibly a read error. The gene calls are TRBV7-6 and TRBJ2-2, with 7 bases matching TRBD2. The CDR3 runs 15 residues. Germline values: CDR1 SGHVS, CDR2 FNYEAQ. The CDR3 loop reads CASSPPEGGTGELVF. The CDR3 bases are TGTGCTAGCAGCCCCCCGGAGGGAGGGACCGGGGAGCTGGTTTTT.

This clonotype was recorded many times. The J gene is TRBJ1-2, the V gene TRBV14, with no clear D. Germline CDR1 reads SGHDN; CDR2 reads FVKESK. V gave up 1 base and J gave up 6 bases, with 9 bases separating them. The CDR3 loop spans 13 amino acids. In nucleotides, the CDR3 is TGTGCCAGCAGCCAAGGTACAGTTGATGGCTACACCTTC. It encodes CASSQGTVDGYTF.

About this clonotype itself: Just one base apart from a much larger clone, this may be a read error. The CDR3 DNA reads TGTGCCAGCAGTGAAAGCACCGGTGGGGATCAGCCCCAGCATTTT. Residues: CASSESTGGDQPQHF. The rearrangement links TRBV2 to TRBJ1-5; D remains ambiguous. Germline CDR1 reads SNHLY; CDR2 reads FYNNEI. Trimming cost V 2 bases and J 5 bases, with 13 bases left between them. The CDR3 spans 15 residues.

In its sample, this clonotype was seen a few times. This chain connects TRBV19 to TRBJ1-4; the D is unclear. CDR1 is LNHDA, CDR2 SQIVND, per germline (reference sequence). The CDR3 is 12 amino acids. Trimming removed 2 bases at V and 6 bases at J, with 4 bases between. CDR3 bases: TGTGCCAGTAGTATAATTGATGAAAAACTGTTTTTT. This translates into CASSIIDEKLFF.

DNA for the CDR3: TGTGCCAGCCGGGCGCTTGGGAATCAGCCCCAGCATTTT. Protein: CASRALGNQPQHF. The chain links TRBV6-1 to TRBJ1-5, with D uncertain. Trimming removed 8 bases at V and 4 bases at J, with 12 bases between. This CDR3 has 13 amino acids. Germline V gene lookup returns CDR1 MNHNS and CDR2 SASEGT.

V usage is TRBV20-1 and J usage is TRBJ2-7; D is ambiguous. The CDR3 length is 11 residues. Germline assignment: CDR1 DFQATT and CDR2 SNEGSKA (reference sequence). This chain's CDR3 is CSASDCYEQYF. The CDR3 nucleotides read TGCAGCGCCTCTGACTGCTACGAGCAGTACTTC.

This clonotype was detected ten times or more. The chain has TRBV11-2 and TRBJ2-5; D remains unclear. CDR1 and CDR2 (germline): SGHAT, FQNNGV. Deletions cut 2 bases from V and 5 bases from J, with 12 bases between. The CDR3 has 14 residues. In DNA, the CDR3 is TGTGCCAGCAGCTTAAGTCCCAAGATGGAGACCCAGTACTTC. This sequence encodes CASSLSPKMETQYF. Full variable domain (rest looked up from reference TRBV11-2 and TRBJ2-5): EAGVAQSPRYKIIEKRQSVAFWCNPISGHATLYWYQQILGQGPKLLIQFQNNGVVDDSQLPKDRFSAERLKGVDSTLKIQPAKLEDSAVYLCASSLSPKMETQYFGPGTRLLVL.

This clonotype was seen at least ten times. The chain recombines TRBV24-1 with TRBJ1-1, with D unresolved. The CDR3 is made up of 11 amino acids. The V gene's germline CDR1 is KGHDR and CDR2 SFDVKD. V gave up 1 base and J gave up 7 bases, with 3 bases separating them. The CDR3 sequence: CATSDLNEAFF. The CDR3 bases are TGTGCCACCAGTGATTTAAATGAAGCTTTCTTT.

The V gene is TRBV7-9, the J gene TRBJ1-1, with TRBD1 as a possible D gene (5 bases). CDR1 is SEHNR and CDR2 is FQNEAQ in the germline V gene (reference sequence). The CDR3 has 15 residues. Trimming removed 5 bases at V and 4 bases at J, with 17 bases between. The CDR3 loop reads CASSLIDRFSTEAFF. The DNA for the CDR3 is TGTGCCAGCAGCCTTATAGACAGATTCAGCACTGAAGCTTTCTTT.